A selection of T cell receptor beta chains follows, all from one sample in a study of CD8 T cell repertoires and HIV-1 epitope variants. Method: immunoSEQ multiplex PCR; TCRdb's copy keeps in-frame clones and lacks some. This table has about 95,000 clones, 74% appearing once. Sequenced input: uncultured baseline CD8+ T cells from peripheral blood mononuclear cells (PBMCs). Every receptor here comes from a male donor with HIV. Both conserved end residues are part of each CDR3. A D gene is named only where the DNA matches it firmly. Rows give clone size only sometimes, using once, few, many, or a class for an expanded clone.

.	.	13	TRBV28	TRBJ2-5	CASSLNNWETQYF	TGTGCCAGCAGTTTAAATAACTGGGAGACCCAGTACTTC
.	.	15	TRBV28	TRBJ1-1	CASSLSVGALTEAFF	TGTGCCAGCAGTTTATCCGTAGGGGCGCTCACTGAAGCTTTCTTT
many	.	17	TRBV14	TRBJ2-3	CASSQGFGGALTDTQYF	TGTGCCAGCAGCCAAGGGTTCGGGGGAGCCCTCACAGATACGCAGTATTTT
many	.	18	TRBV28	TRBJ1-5	CASSFPGLTTYSNQPQHF	TGTGCCAGCAGTTTTCCGGGCCTCACCACTTATAGCAATCAGCCCCAGCATTTT
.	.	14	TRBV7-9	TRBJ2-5	CASSAGPSQETQYF	TGTGCCAGCAGCGCGGGACCCTCACAAGAGACCCAGTACTTC
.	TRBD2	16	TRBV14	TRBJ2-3	CASSQPPAGGLNTQYF	TGTGCCAGCAGCCAACCCCCAGCGGGAGGGCTCAATACGCAGTATTTT
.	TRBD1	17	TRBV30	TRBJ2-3	CAWGRGTGGAYTDTQYF	TGTGCCTGGGGACGAGGGACAGGGGGAGCATACACAGATACGCAGTATTTT
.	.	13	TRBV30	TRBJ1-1	CAWTFQVNTEAFF	TGTGCCTGGACCTTTCAGGTAAACACTGAAGCTTTCTTT
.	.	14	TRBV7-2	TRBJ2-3	CASSRTRGPDTQYF	TGTGCCAGCAGCCGGACGAGGGGCCCAGATACGCAGTATTTT
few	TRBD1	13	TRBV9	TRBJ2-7	CASSATGGSEQYF	TGTGCCAGCAGCGCTACAGGGGGCTCTGAGCAGTACTTC
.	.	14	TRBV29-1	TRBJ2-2	CSVVQESSTGELFF	TGCAGCGTTGTTCAGGAGTCGAGCACCGGGGAGCTGTTTTTT
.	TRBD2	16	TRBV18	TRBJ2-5	CASSPRILAGEETQYF	TGTGCCAGCTCACCAAGGATACTAGCGGGAGAAGAGACCCAGTACTTC
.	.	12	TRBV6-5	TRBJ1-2	CASRRDQGGYTF	TGTGCCAGCAGAAGAGACCAAGGAGGCTACACCTTC
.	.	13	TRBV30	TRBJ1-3	CAWSPISGNTIYF	TGTGCCTGGAGTCCGATTTCTGGAAACACCATATATTTT
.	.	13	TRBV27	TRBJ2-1	CASSLYPRNEQFF	TGTGCCAGCAGTTTATACCCTAGGAATGAGCAGTTCTTC
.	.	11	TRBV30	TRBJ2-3	CAWSGTDTQYF	TGTGCCTGGAGTGGTACAGATACGCAGTATTTT
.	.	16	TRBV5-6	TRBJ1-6	CASSLVDHLGISPLHF	TGTGCCAGCAGCTTGGTGGATCACCTGGGGATTTCACCCCTCCACTTT
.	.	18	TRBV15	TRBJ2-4	CATSRDRGSEGSKNIQYF	TGTGCCACCAGCAGAGATCGGGGCAGTGAGGGTTCCAAAAACATTCAGTACTTC
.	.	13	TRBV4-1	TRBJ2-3	CASWGQKTDTQYF	TGCGCCAGCTGGGGGCAGAAGACAGATACGCAGTATTTT
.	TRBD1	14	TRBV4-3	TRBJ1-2	CASSQGDRAGGYTF	TGCGCCAGCAGCCAAGGGGACAGGGCGGGAGGCTACACCTTC
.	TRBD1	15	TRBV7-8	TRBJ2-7	CASSGDRGSYYEQYF	TGTGCCAGCAGCGGGGACAGGGGATCCTACTACGAGCAGTACTTC
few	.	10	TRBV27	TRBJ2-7	CASGVYEQYF	TGTGCCAGCGGTGTCTACGAGCAGTACTTC
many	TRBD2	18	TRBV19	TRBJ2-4	CASNDRRWGGLAENIQYF	TGTGCCAGTAACGATCGGAGGTGGGGGGGACTAGCGGAAAACATTCAGTACTTC
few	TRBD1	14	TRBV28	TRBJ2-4	CASNRGIAKNIQYF	TGTGCCAGTAACAGGGGAATAGCCAAAAACATTCAGTACTTC
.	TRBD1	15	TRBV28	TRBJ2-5	CASSISGTGVETQYF	TGTGCCAGCAGTATCTCCGGGACAGGGGTCGAGACCCAGTACTTC
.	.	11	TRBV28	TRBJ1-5	CASAGNQPQHF	TGTGCCAGTGCAGGGAATCAGCCCCAGCATTTT